These 22 T cell receptor beta chains share one sample of origin, sequenced in a study of T cell clonality in common variable immunodeficiency. Produced via immunoSEQ multiplex PCR; TCRdb's table is partial and in-frame only. Reported are approximately 37,000 clones, none seen only once; the ten largest carry 3% to 4.5%. The specimen sequenced was peripheral blood mononuclear cells. Receptor source: a person aged 18 to 69 in good health.

This clone was counted at least ten times. The DNA ends 3 residues before the CDR3 does, and the rest of the CDR3 is filled in from the germline J gene. The chain is built from TRBV12-3 or TRBV12-4 and TRBJ2-1, with 7 bases aligning to TRBD1. Losses at the gene ends were 3 bases for V and 7 bases for J; bases not matched to a gene: 6. The CDR3 runs 14 residues. The CDR3 loop reads CASSFEGQQNEQFF. The CDR3 DNA, read in part, is TGTGCCAGCAGTTTTGAGGGACAGCAAAATGAG.

At least ten counts were recorded for this clone. CDR3: CASSLEARTDTQYF. CDR3 DNA (partial): TGTGCCAGCAGCTTGGAGGCCCGCACAGATACG. The chain employs TRBV5-6 and TRBJ2-3; D gene unclear. The read comes to an end 3 residues before the CDR3 does, leaving the germline J gene to fill in the end. This CDR3 has 14 residues. The ends were cut back, 0 bases at V and 1 base at J, with 6 bases in the middle. CDR1 and CDR2 (germline): SGHDT, YYEEEE.

This clone was recorded at least ten times. The CDR3 end falls 3 residues outside the read, so it is completed with the germline J gene. The rearrangement uses TRBV6-2 or TRBV6-3 and TRBJ2-3; D unclear. CDR1 is MNHEY, CDR2 SVGEGT, per germline. The CDR3 is made up of 12 amino acids. The V end was cut by 8 bases, the J end by 2 bases, with 8 bases between. Incomplete CDR3 DNA: TGTGCCAGCGAACACCTCACAGATACG. Protein: CASEHLTDT. In full, the CDR3 reads CASEHLTDTQYF.

There are a few counts of this clone. The CDR3 extends 3 residues past the end of the read, so its final part is completed from the germline J gene. This rearrangement joins TRBV19 to TRBJ2-2, with D hard to call. Germline V CDR1 and CDR2: LNHDA, SQIVND (reference sequence). The CDR3 has 12 amino acids. Between the trimmed V and J ends, which lost 7 bases and 5 bases, there was a span of 8 bases. The CDR3 reads CASMLGTGELFF. The part of the CDR3 DNA that was read is TGTGCCAGTATGCTCGGTACCGGGGAG.

This clone was detected many times. Read coverage stops 3 residues before the CDR3 terminus; the germline J gene supplies the remainder. The chain carries TRBV7-9 and TRBJ2-7; 7 bases agree with TRBD1. Trimming at V came to 4 bases and at J to 5 bases, leaving 8 bases not matched to a gene. The CDR3 loop spans 14 amino acids. Germline CDR1 SEHNR, CDR2 FQNEAQ (reference sequence). CDR3 in amino acids: CASSSNYRGDEQYF. The covered CDR3 bases are TGTGCCAGCAGCTCGAACTACAGGGGAGACGAG.

This clone occurred many times. Sequencing ends 3 residues short of the CDR3 end; the germline J gene provides the rest. The chain links TRBV5-4 to TRBJ2-1; TRBD1 is a possible D gene (6 bases). The CDR3 covers 15 residues. V lost 1 base to trimming and J lost 0 bases, with 8 bases between them. The germline V gene has CDR1 SGHNT and CDR2 YYREEE (reference sequence). CDR3 bases read: TGTGCCAGCAGCTTGACAGGGAGCTCCTACAATGAG. Translation: CASSLTGSSYNE. The entire CDR3 reads CASSLTGSSYNEQFF.

This clone has ten or more counts. Read data end 3 residues before the CDR3 end; the end is taken from the germline J gene. V is TRBV5-5 and J is TRBJ2-1; D is uncertain. The germline V gene has CDR1 SGHKS and CDR2 YYEKEE (reference sequence). The V gene lost 0 bases and the J gene lost 6 bases, with 13 bases spanning the gap. This CDR3 contains 15 residues. The CDR3 sequence: CASSLGLVRVNEQFF. CDR3 DNA, as far as it was read: TGTGCCAGCAGCTTGGGGCTAGTTAGAGTCAATGAG. The whole variable domain, remainder taken from reference TRBV5-5 and TRBJ2-1, is DAGVTQSPTHLIKTRGQQVTLRCSPISGHKSVSWYQQVLGQGPQFIFQYYEKEERGRGNFPDRFSARQFPNYSSELNVNALLLGDSALYLCASSLGLVRVNEQFFGPGTRLTVL.

This clone was observed at least ten times. The read falls 3 residues short of the CDR3 end, and the missing part is taken from the germline J gene. The chain is built from TRBV29-1 and TRBJ1-2, with 9 bases fitting TRBD1. This CDR3 has 15 amino acids. CDR1 SQVTM and CDR2 ANQGSEA come from the germline V gene. After removal of 0 bases from V and 4 bases from J, the junction contained 6 bases not matched to a gene. The CDR3 reads CSVEEWGQGSYGYTF. CDR3 bases read: TGCAGCGTTGAAGAATGGGGACAGGGAAGCTATGGC.

This clone was seen at least ten times. The read comes to an end 3 residues before the CDR3 does, leaving the germline J gene to fill in the end. The V and J genes are TRBV18 and TRBJ2-1; 12 bases agree with TRBD2. The germline V gene has CDR1 KGHSH and CDR2 LQKENI. CDR3 length equals 16 residues. J lost 6 bases, V lost 2 bases, and 5 bases had no gene match. The CDR3 reads CASSPRLAGDLNEQFF. The sequenced part of the CDR3 DNA is TGTGCCAGCTCACCAAGACTAGCGGGAGATCTCAATGAG.

The part of the CDR3 DNA that was read is TGTGCCAGCAGTGGGTGGCAGGGAGGGTACGAG. Protein: CASSGWQGGYE. The whole CDR3 reads CASSGWQGGYEQYF. The chain combines TRBV27 with TRBJ2-7, with 7 bases fitting TRBD2. The CDR3 end is not reached by the read, which stops 3 residues before it; the germline J gene fills it in. The junction had 8 bases not matched to a gene; V was cut back by 5 bases and J by 4 bases. CDR1 and CDR2 (germline): MNHEY, SMNVEV (reference sequence). CDR3 length: 14 residues.

This clone has ten or more counts. The DNA ends 3 residues before the CDR3 does, and the rest of the CDR3 is filled in from the germline J gene. The J gene is TRBJ2-5, the V gene TRBV20-1; 13 nucleotides align to TRBD2. The V segment lost 5 bases and the J segment 6 bases; nucleotides outside the gene matches: 3. From germline, CDR1 is DFQATT and CDR2 SNEGSKA (reference sequence). There are 13 residues in the CDR3. The CDR3 is CSAGLAGVKTQYF. Partial CDR3 DNA: TGCAGTGCTGGACTAGCGGGGGTAAAGACC.

A few counts support this clone. The read stops 3 residues short of the end of the CDR3; the missing end is completed from the germline J gene. The J gene is TRBJ1-2, the V gene TRBV18, with TRBD1 identical over 7 bases. Germline V gene lookup returns CDR1 KGHSH and CDR2 LQKENI. This CDR3 region has 16 residues. After removal of 1 base from V and 0 bases from J, the junction contained 5 bases not matched to a gene. CDR3 sequence reads: CASSPQGASTNYGYTF. CDR3 bases read: TGTGCCAGCTCACCACAGGGGGCCTCCACTAACTATGGC.

This clone was recorded many times. The read falls 3 residues short of the CDR3 end, and the missing part is taken from the germline J gene. This chain connects TRBV24-1 to TRBJ2-5, with 13 bases that match TRBD2. The CDR3 extends over 17 amino acids. Germline V CDR1 and CDR2: KGHDR, SFDVKD. V lost 4 bases and J lost 4; bases outside the gene matches: 8. Here the CDR3 reads CATSDSTSGGARETQYF. The part of the CDR3 DNA that was read is TGTGCCACCAGTGACTCTACTAGCGGGGGGGCGAGAGAGACC.

This clone occurred many times. Sequencing ends 3 residues short of the CDR3 end; the germline J gene provides the rest. The chain couples TRBV19 to TRBJ1-2; 7 positions agree with TRBD1. The V gene's germline CDR1 is LNHDA and CDR2 SQIVND (reference sequence). This CDR3 comprises 17 residues. With 6 bases clipped from V and 4 bases from J, the junction kept 17 bases outside the gene matches. CDR3 bases read: TGTGCCAGTAGCCCTTCCCTTTCGACAGGGATTCTCTATGGC. Its translation is CASSPSLSTGILYG. The complete CDR3 sequence is CASSPSLSTGILYGYTF.

This clone came up many times. CDR3 in amino acids: CAWSRGRNEQFF. CDR3 DNA, as far as it was read: TGTGCCTGGAGTAGGGGTCGGAATGAG. The chain employs TRBV30 and TRBJ2-1, with D perhaps matching TRBD1 (5 bases). Read coverage stops 3 residues before the CDR3 terminus; the germline J gene supplies the remainder. Germline V gene data show CDR1 as GTSNPN and CDR2 as SVGIG (reference sequence). The CDR3 is 12 residues long. The ends were cut back, 2 bases at V and 7 bases at J, with 9 bases in the middle.

In its sample, this clone was seen many times. Sequencing ends 3 residues short of the CDR3 end; the germline J gene provides the rest. The V and J genes are TRBV19 and TRBJ1-2, with no clear D. From germline, CDR1 is LNHDA and CDR2 SQIVND (reference sequence). V dropped 5 bases and J dropped 4 bases, with 11 bases sitting between them. The length of the CDR3 is 13 residues. The part of the CDR3 DNA that was read is TGTGCCAGTAGTTCCGACATGATCTATGGC. Translating gives CASSSDMIYG. The CDR3 in full is CASSSDMIYGYTF.

Worth noting for this clone: The read terminates 3 residues ahead of where the CDR3 ends, so the germline J gene completes it. The chain is built from TRBV18 and TRBJ1-1; 7 bases map to TRBD1. Germline CDR1 and CDR2: KGHSH and LQKENI. The CDR3 covers 15 residues. The V and J ends lost 4 bases and 4 bases, in that order; junction bases with no gene match: 9. The sequenced part of the CDR3 DNA is TGTGCCAGCTCACTTACAACCAGGGGGACCACTGAA. As protein: CASSLTTRGTTE. The whole CDR3 is CASSLTTRGTTEAFF.

This clone appeared a few times. Sequencing ends 3 residues short of the CDR3 end; the germline J gene provides the rest. The chain links TRBV19 to TRBJ2-7; a weak D match, TRBD1 (5 bases). The CDR3 is 15 residues long. Trimming took off 5 bases at V and 6 bases at J, with 20 bases between the two ends. Germline loops: CDR1 LNHDA, CDR2 SQIVND (reference sequence). The CDR3 region is CASSASTAPYREQYF. Incomplete CDR3 DNA: TGTGCCAGTAGTGCGTCGACAGCCCCATATCGCGAG.

This clone appeared a few times. The CDR3 end lies 3 residues beyond the end of the read and is filled in from the germline J gene. V usage is TRBV7-9 and J usage is TRBJ1-4; D not resolved. The length of the CDR3 is 14 residues. V dropped 8 bases and J dropped 8 bases, with 18 bases sitting between them. Per the germline V gene, CDR1 is SEHNR and CDR2 is FQNEAQ (reference sequence). The CDR3 loop is CASVIPNRGEKLFF. The DNA read from the CDR3 is TGTGCCAGCGTTATCCCGAATCGCGGGGAAAAA. Full variable domain (remainder filled in from reference TRBV7-9 and TRBJ1-4): DTGVSQNPRHKITKRGQNVTFRCDPISEHNRLYWYRQTLGQGPEFLTYFQNEAQLEKSRLLSDRFSAERPKGSFSTLEIQRTEQGDSAMYLCASVIPNRGEKLFFGSGTQLSVL.

Many counts were recorded for this clone. The read comes to an end 3 residues before the CDR3 does, leaving the germline J gene to fill in the end. The chain links TRBV20-1 to TRBJ2-4, with TRBD1 as a possible D gene (5 bases). This CDR3 region has 16 residues. The V gene's germline CDR1 is DFQATT and CDR2 SNEGSKA (reference sequence). The part of the CDR3 DNA that was read is TGCAGTGCTACCTTTCTCCATGGCGACAGACAAGAGACT. As protein: CSATFLHGDRQET. The CDR3 in its entirety is CSATFLHGDRQETQYF.

This clone has a handful of counts. The CDR3 end lies 3 residues beyond the end of the read and is filled in from the germline J gene. The V and J genes are TRBV5-1 and TRBJ2-3, with TRBD1 matching 8 bases. The CDR3 extends over 15 amino acids. Germline CDR1 reads SGHRS; CDR2 reads YFSETQ. The CDR3 sequence: CASSFGQQGGETQYF. The sequenced CDR3 bases are TGCGCCAGCAGCTTTGGCCAACAGGGGGGAGAGACG.

On this clone itself: The read gets to within 3 residues of the CDR3 end, and the germline J gene fills in the rest. The chain joins TRBV7-2 to TRBJ1-1; D is unresolved. Trimming pared 4 bases from V and 1 base from J, leaving 10 bases between. The CDR3 is 14 amino acids. Germline loops: CDR1 SGHTA, CDR2 FQGNSA. This CDR3 is CASSYLTGNTEAFF. Incomplete CDR3 DNA: TGTGCCAGCAGCTACCTGACGGGGAACACTGAA.